This T cell receptor (beta chain) was recorded in a study of blood T cell repertoires in COVID-19. About the research overall: Samples representing acute and convalescent COVID-19 were sourced from the United States, Italy and Spain. PBMCs, B-cell-depleted T cells, or T cells provided the cDNA or gDNA that made up the material.

This CDR3 region has 11 residues. Between the trimmed V and J ends, which lost 3 bases and 6 bases, there was a span of 9 bases. Germline V gene sequence: CDR1 DFQATT, CDR2 SNEGSKA (reference sequence). This clone was counted only a few times. Per the authors' pipeline: Amplification with reference gene primers provided the estimates of nucleated cell counts. Libraries were prepared by immunoSEQ multiplex PCR; TCRdb keeps only in-frame clonotypes and omits some of them. That table supplies the V and J calls and clone size; D and trimming were determined from the DNA. The top ten clones hold 5.6% of a sample with 50,000 to 80,000 clones, 65% to 90% of them seen once.

The sequence was obtained from a woman aged 55 to 70 with acute or convalescent COVID-19. The sequenced material came from peripheral blood. This chain links TRBV20-1 with TRBJ2-7; a possible D gene is TRBD1 (5 bases). CDR3 in amino acids: CSARSRAEQYF. The CDR3 coding sequence is TGCAGTGCTAGGTCCAGGGCCGAGCAGTACTTC.